A selection of T cell receptor beta chains follows, all from one sample in a study of early T cells in non-severe SARS-CoV-2 infection. One entry per CDR3 protein, called by TCRdb with MiXCR from the 5' RACE reads. The top ten clones hold approximately 6.9% of a sample with 40,000 to 60,000 distinct CDR3 sequences, roughly 6.1% of them seen once. The sample consisted of whole blood, taken at baseline. The source is an adult who was a healthcare worker with PCR-confirmed SARS-CoV-2 infection or an uninfected control (not recorded which). CDR3s include the opening cysteine and the closing phenylalanine or tryptophan. A D gene is named only where the DNA matches it firmly. Size is omitted from some rows. Given values are once, few, many or a class for expanded clones.

j_call: TRBJ2-2
clone_size: NA
v_call: TRBV4-2
d_call: TRBD1
cdr3_aa: CASSRAGGNTGELFF
cdr3_nt: TGTGCCAGCAGCCGTGCAGGGGGCAACACCGGGGAGCTGTTTTTT

j_call: TRBJ2-1
clone_size: many
v_call: TRBV6-1
d_call: TRBD2
cdr3_aa: CASIRTSGGYNEQFF
cdr3_nt: TGTGCCAGCATTCGGACTAGCGGGGGATACAATGAGCAGTTCTTC

j_call: TRBJ2-7
clone_size: few
v_call: TRBV9
d_call: TRBD1
cdr3_aa: CASSALQDREINEQYF
cdr3_nt: TGTGCCAGCAGCGCCCTTCAGGACAGGGAAATCAACGAGCAGTACTTC

j_call: TRBJ2-3
clone_size: NA
v_call: TRBV7-2
d_call: NA
cdr3_aa: CASSLAEGAGARNTQYF
cdr3_nt: TGTGCCAGCAGCTTAGCGGAGGGGGCAGGGGCGAGGAATACGCAGTATTTT

j_call: TRBJ2-5
clone_size: many
v_call: TRBV5-1
d_call: TRBD1
cdr3_aa: CASTEGTGKETQYF
cdr3_nt: TGCGCCAGCACAGAAGGGACAGGGAAAGAGACCCAGTACTTC

j_call: TRBJ2-1
clone_size: many
v_call: TRBV5-6
d_call: TRBD1
cdr3_aa: CASSLRGPYNEQFF
cdr3_nt: TGTGCCAGCAGCTTGAGGGGGCCGTACAATGAGCAGTTCTTC

j_call: TRBJ2-1
clone_size: NA
v_call: TRBV7-8
d_call: TRBD2
cdr3_aa: CASSLVSSGRGDEQFF
cdr3_nt: TGTGCCAGCAGCTTAGTTTCTAGCGGGAGAGGCGATGAGCAGTTCTTC

j_call: TRBJ2-7
clone_size: many
v_call: TRBV7-8
d_call: TRBD2
cdr3_aa: CASSLATSGRMFNEQYF
cdr3_nt: TGTGCCAGCAGCTTAGCGACTAGCGGGAGAATGTTTAACGAGCAGTACTTC

j_call: TRBJ2-6
clone_size: NA
v_call: TRBV28
d_call: TRBD1
cdr3_aa: CASSFGQGIRSGANVLTF
cdr3_nt: TGTGCCAGCAGTTTCGGACAGGGTATTCGTTCTGGGGCCAACGTCCTGACTTTC

j_call: TRBJ2-7
clone_size: NA
v_call: TRBV5-1
d_call: NA
cdr3_aa: CASSSGTSSTYEQYF
cdr3_nt: TGCGCCAGCAGCTCGGGGACTTCCAGCACCTACGAGCAGTACTTC

j_call: TRBJ1-1
clone_size: few
v_call: TRBV11-2
d_call: NA
cdr3_aa: CASSSLWTETEAFF
cdr3_nt: TGTGCCAGCAGCTCCCTCTGGACAGAGACTGAAGCTTTCTTT

j_call: TRBJ2-6
clone_size: many
v_call: TRBV3-1
d_call: NA
cdr3_aa: CASSPPGANVLTF
cdr3_nt: TGTGCCAGCAGCCCCCCAGGGGCCAACGTCCTGACTTTC

j_call: TRBJ2-3
clone_size: many
v_call: TRBV27
d_call: TRBD1
cdr3_aa: CASSLRDRGTDTQYF
cdr3_nt: TGTGCCAGCAGTTTACGGGACAGGGGAACAGATACGCAGTATTTT

j_call: TRBJ1-2
clone_size: many
v_call: TRBV6-5
d_call: NA
cdr3_aa: CASNTGRSGYGYTF
cdr3_nt: TGTGCCAGTAATACAGGGCGGTCGGGCTATGGCTACACCTTC

j_call: TRBJ1-1
clone_size: NA
v_call: TRBV11-2
d_call: NA
cdr3_aa: CASSFVGTEAFF
cdr3_nt: TGTGCCAGCAGCTTTGTGGGGACAGAAGCTTTCTTT

j_call: TRBJ2-1
clone_size: large
v_call: TRBV6-2/TRBV6-3
d_call: NA
cdr3_aa: CASTPAGTLISYNEQFF
cdr3_nt: TGTGCCAGCACACCGGCCGGGACACTTATCTCCTACAATGAGCAGTTCTTC

j_call: TRBJ2-1
clone_size: NA
v_call: TRBV12-3/TRBV12-4
d_call: TRBD2
cdr3_aa: CASSRTSGRSYNEQFF
cdr3_nt: TGTGCCAGCAGCCGGACTAGCGGGAGATCCTACAATGAGCAGTTCTTC

j_call: TRBJ2-1
clone_size: NA
v_call: TRBV3-1
d_call: NA
cdr3_aa: CASSQDWEDPANEQFF
cdr3_nt: TGTGCCAGCAGCCAAGATTGGGAGGACCCCGCCAATGAGCAGTTCTTC

j_call: TRBJ2-3
clone_size: NA
v_call: TRBV6-5
d_call: NA
cdr3_aa: CASSPRRSMDTQYF
cdr3_nt: TGTGCCAGCAGCCCCAGGAGGAGCATGGATACGCAGTATTTT

j_call: TRBJ1-1
clone_size: NA
v_call: TRBV10-1
d_call: TRBD1
cdr3_aa: CASSARPGTGGAGTEAFF
cdr3_nt: TGCGCCAGCAGCGCTCGGCCCGGGACAGGGGGCGCGGGGACTGAAGCTTTCTTT

j_call: TRBJ1-4
clone_size: many
v_call: TRBV7-9
d_call: NA
cdr3_aa: CASSLERELFF
cdr3_nt: TGTGCCAGCAGCTTAGAGAGGGAACTGTTTTTT

j_call: TRBJ2-4
clone_size: few
v_call: TRBV3-1
d_call: NA
cdr3_aa: CASSQDLRRDKNIQYF
cdr3_nt: TGTGCCAGCAGCCAAGATCTTAGGAGGGACAAAAACATTCAGTACTTC

j_call: TRBJ2-6
clone_size: many
v_call: TRBV6-5
d_call: NA
cdr3_aa: CASTVRSSANVLTF
cdr3_nt: TGTGCCAGCACCGTCCGCTCATCGGCCAACGTCCTGACTTTC

j_call: TRBJ2-3
clone_size: many
v_call: TRBV27
d_call: NA
cdr3_aa: CASSLGWGTDTQYF
cdr3_nt: TGTGCCAGCAGTTTAGGGTGGGGCACAGATACGCAGTATTTT

j_call: TRBJ1-4
clone_size: many
v_call: TRBV18
d_call: NA
cdr3_aa: CASSPMSRGASNEKLFF
cdr3_nt: TGTGCCAGCTCACCAATGTCAAGAGGGGCGTCTAATGAAAAACTGTTTTTT

j_call: TRBJ2-1
clone_size: NA
v_call: TRBV2
d_call: TRBD1
cdr3_aa: CASTQQAGQGYNEQFF
cdr3_nt: TGTGCCAGCACCCAGCAGGCGGGACAGGGCTACAATGAGCAGTTCTTC

j_call: TRBJ1-1
clone_size: NA
v_call: TRBV6-2/TRBV6-3
d_call: NA
cdr3_aa: CATQGGAGTEAFF
cdr3_nt: TGTGCCACCCAAGGAGGAGCGGGCACTGAAGCTTTCTTT

j_call: TRBJ2-4
clone_size: few
v_call: TRBV7-9
d_call: TRBD2
cdr3_aa: CASSSSSGRDVKNIQYF
cdr3_nt: TGTGCCAGCAGCTCCTCTAGCGGGAGGGACGTCAAAAACATTCAGTACTTC

j_call: TRBJ2-7
clone_size: many
v_call: TRBV12-3/TRBV12-4
d_call: NA
cdr3_aa: CASSLYGVEQYF
cdr3_nt: TGTGCCAGCAGTTTATATGGGGTTGAGCAGTACTTC

j_call: TRBJ2-1
clone_size: many
v_call: TRBV7-8
d_call: TRBD1
cdr3_aa: CASSLKSWDRSYNEQFF
cdr3_nt: TGTGCCAGCAGCTTAAAATCTTGGGACAGATCCTACAATGAGCAGTTCTTC

j_call: TRBJ2-5
clone_size: NA
v_call: TRBV7-2
d_call: TRBD2
cdr3_aa: CASSFGRVQGLAGLFQETQYF
cdr3_nt: TGTGCCAGCAGCTTTGGGCGGGTCCAGGGCCTAGCGGGGCTCTTTCAAGAGACCCAGTACTTC

j_call: TRBJ1-3
clone_size: many
v_call: TRBV14
d_call: NA
cdr3_aa: CASSLRAPGDTIYF
cdr3_nt: TGTGCCAGCAGCCTTCGAGCGCCCGGGGACACCATATATTTT

j_call: TRBJ2-7
clone_size: many
v_call: TRBV28
d_call: TRBD2
cdr3_aa: CASSPPREGYEQYF
cdr3_nt: TGTGCCAGCAGCCCCCCCAGGGAGGGTTACGAGCAGTACTTC

j_call: TRBJ2-1
clone_size: NA
v_call: TRBV5-1
d_call: NA
cdr3_aa: CASRGGRDEQFF
cdr3_nt: TGCGCCAGCAGGGGGGGCCGGGATGAGCAGTTCTTC

j_call: TRBJ2-7
clone_size: NA
v_call: TRBV29-1
d_call: TRBD1
cdr3_aa: CSARQGGGYEQYF
cdr3_nt: TGCAGCGCCAGACAGGGGGGAGGTTACGAGCAGTACTTC

j_call: TRBJ2-7
clone_size: few
v_call: TRBV4-1
d_call: NA
cdr3_aa: CASSQGTGLYEQYF
cdr3_nt: TGCGCCAGCAGCCAAGGGACGGGCCTCTACGAGCAGTACTTC

j_call: TRBJ1-2
clone_size: NA
v_call: TRBV28
d_call: NA
cdr3_aa: CASSLSTGKSYGYTF
cdr3_nt: TGTGCCAGCAGTTTAAGTACAGGGAAGTCCTATGGCTACACCTTC

j_call: TRBJ1-1
clone_size: many
v_call: TRBV6-1
d_call: NA
cdr3_aa: CASSDFTEAFF
cdr3_nt: TGTGCCAGCAGTGACTTCACTGAAGCTTTCTTT

j_call: TRBJ1-4
clone_size: few
v_call: TRBV5-6
d_call: TRBD1
cdr3_aa: CASSGTGGKNEKLFF
cdr3_nt: TGTGCCAGCAGCGGAACAGGGGGGAAGAATGAAAAACTGTTTTTT

j_call: TRBJ2-7
clone_size: many
v_call: TRBV11-2
d_call: NA
cdr3_aa: CASSLEKGSLYEQYF
cdr3_nt: TGTGCCAGCAGCTTAGAAAAGGGGTCCCTCTACGAGCAGTACTTC

j_call: TRBJ1-2
clone_size: many
v_call: TRBV4-1
d_call: NA
cdr3_aa: CASSQGPELRTPGYTF
cdr3_nt: TGCGCCAGCAGCCAGGGACCCGAGTTACGAACGCCTGGCTACACCTTC

j_call: TRBJ2-3
clone_size: few
v_call: TRBV6-5
d_call: TRBD1
cdr3_aa: CASSYRGLSTDTQYF
cdr3_nt: TGTGCCAGCAGTTACAGGGGGCTCAGCACAGATACGCAGTATTTT

j_call: TRBJ1-1
clone_size: NA
v_call: TRBV10-1
d_call: NA
cdr3_aa: CASSESGRVSEAFF
cdr3_nt: TGCGCCAGCAGTGAGTCGGGCAGGGTTTCTGAAGCTTTCTTT

j_call: TRBJ2-7
clone_size: many
v_call: TRBV6-2/TRBV6-3
d_call: NA
cdr3_aa: CASSYLEGSYEQYF
cdr3_nt: TGTGCCAGCAGTTACCTTGAGGGGTCCTACGAGCAGTACTTC

j_call: TRBJ1-1
clone_size: many
v_call: TRBV12-3/TRBV12-4
d_call: NA
cdr3_aa: CASSLKGGGMNTEAFF
cdr3_nt: TGTGCCAGCAGTTTAAAAGGGGGGGGGATGAACACTGAAGCTTTCTTT

j_call: TRBJ1-3
clone_size: many
v_call: TRBV27
d_call: NA
cdr3_aa: CASSLSLAGTRSGNTIYF
cdr3_nt: TGTGCCAGCAGTTTATCTTTAGCGGGAACCCGCTCTGGAAACACCATATATTTT

j_call: TRBJ1-4
clone_size: few
v_call: TRBV24-1
d_call: NA
cdr3_aa: CATSQEEKLFF
cdr3_nt: TGTGCCACCAGTCAGGAGGAAAAACTGTTTTTT

j_call: TRBJ2-3
clone_size: many
v_call: TRBV7-9
d_call: NA
cdr3_aa: CASSFSSEADTQYF
cdr3_nt: TGTGCCAGCAGCTTTTCTAGCGAGGCAGATACGCAGTATTTT

j_call: TRBJ2-7
clone_size: many
v_call: TRBV13
d_call: TRBD1
cdr3_aa: CASSPPGQGIHEQYF
cdr3_nt: TGTGCCAGCAGCCCACCGGGACAGGGGATCCACGAGCAGTACTTC

j_call: TRBJ2-1
clone_size: many
v_call: TRBV20-1
d_call: TRBD2
cdr3_aa: CSARAVGTSGRVNEQFF
cdr3_nt: TGCAGTGCTAGAGCGGTCGGGACTAGCGGGAGAGTGAATGAGCAGTTCTTC

j_call: TRBJ1-1
clone_size: NA
v_call: TRBV18
d_call: NA
cdr3_aa: CASSPRDAGTEAFF
cdr3_nt: TGTGCCAGCTCACCACGGGACGCCGGCACTGAAGCTTTCTTT

j_call: TRBJ2-7
clone_size: few
v_call: TRBV5-1
d_call: NA
cdr3_aa: CASSLDFSGDEQYF
cdr3_nt: TGCGCCAGCAGCTTGGACTTTAGCGGCGACGAGCAGTACTTC

j_call: TRBJ2-7
clone_size: NA
v_call: TRBV7-8
d_call: TRBD1
cdr3_aa: CASTLTTGGTYEQYF
cdr3_nt: TGTGCCAGCACCCTCACAACAGGGGGAACCTACGAGCAGTACTTC

j_call: TRBJ2-3
clone_size: few
v_call: TRBV12-3/TRBV12-4
d_call: NA
cdr3_aa: CASSLWQRSSTDTQYF
cdr3_nt: TGTGCCAGCAGTTTATGGCAGCGAAGCAGCACAGATACGCAGTATTTT

j_call: TRBJ2-1
clone_size: many
v_call: TRBV29-1
d_call: NA
cdr3_aa: CSGQGSYNEQFF
cdr3_nt: TGCAGCGGGCAGGGCTCCTACAATGAGCAGTTCTTC

j_call: TRBJ2-7
clone_size: NA
v_call: TRBV5-1
d_call: NA
cdr3_aa: CASSLDATSYEQYF
cdr3_nt: TGCGCCAGCAGCCTTGATGCGACTAGCTACGAGCAGTACTTC

j_call: TRBJ2-7
clone_size: NA
v_call: TRBV6-5
d_call: TRBD2
cdr3_aa: CASSLGLAQGKQYF
cdr3_nt: TGTGCCAGCAGCCTCGGACTAGCTCAAGGGAAGCAGTACTTC

j_call: TRBJ1-5
clone_size: few
v_call: TRBV7-2
d_call: NA
cdr3_aa: CASSLVAGSGQPQHF
cdr3_nt: TGTGCCAGCAGCTTAGTGGCAGGGTCGGGGCAGCCCCAGCATTTT